These 14 T cell receptor beta chains originate from one sample sequenced in a study of T cells after yellow fever vaccination. One entry per CDR3 protein, called by TCRdb with MiXCR from the 5' RACE reads. Of about 260,000 distinct CDR3 sequences in the sample, approximately 3.5% are singletons; the top ten hold around a fifth. The starting material was PBMCs, obtained 15 days after the yellow fever booster vaccination. The receptors derive from a man in his late teens or twenties who received the YFV17D yellow fever vaccine.

This clonotype was detected many times. The CDR3 protein is CASSLNAETRRGYTF. The CDR3, as DNA: TGTGCCAGCAGCCTAAACGCAGAAACTCGGAGGGGCTACACCTTC. This chain joins TRBV7-2 and TRBJ1-2; no clear D gene. CDR1 is SGHTA and CDR2 is FQGNSA in the germline V gene. The CDR3 extends over 15 amino acids. Trimming left V 5 bases short and J 8 bases short, with 21 bases between.

This clonotype showed up many times. V gene TRBV4-2 combines with J gene TRBJ2-1; 12 bases fit TRBD2. Per the germline V gene, CDR1 is LGHNA and CDR2 is YNFKEQ. The CDR3 has 15 amino acids. The V gene end was trimmed by 8 bases and the J gene end by 8 bases; junction bases not matched to a gene: 10. CDR3 in DNA: TGTGCCAGCCGCCCTAGCGGGGGGGCCGCAGATGAGCAGTTCTTC. Translation gives CASRPSGGAADEQFF.

This clonotype appeared many times. The V and J genes are TRBV7-2 and TRBJ1-1; perhaps TRBD1 as D (5 bases). Trimming removed 5 bases from V and 5 bases from J, with 18 bases in between. The germline gives CDR1 SGHTA, CDR2 FQGNSA. The CDR3 is made up of 15 amino acids. CDR3 bases: TGTGCCAGCAGCATGCGAAGGGACGAGGGGACTGAAGCTTTCTTT. Protein sequence: CASSMRRDEGTEAFF.

This clonotype was seen many times. V and J are TRBV29-1 and TRBJ2-1; a weak D match, TRBD2 (6 bases). Trimming took 3 bases from V and 3 from J, leaving 9 bases between them. CDR1 is SQVTM and CDR2 is ANQGSEA in the germline V gene. The CDR3 runs 13 residues. CDR3 nucleotides: TGCAGCGTTGACCGGGGAGGCTACAATGAGCAGTTCTTC. This encodes CSVDRGGYNEQFF.

This clonotype was recorded many times. The rearrangement links TRBV10-3 to TRBJ2-7; the D gene is possibly TRBD1 (5 bases). Trimming pared 0 bases from V and 1 base from J, leaving 13 bases between. Germline V gene sequence: CDR1 ENHRY, CDR2 SYGVKD. The CDR3 covers 16 residues. The CDR3: CAISESLGLLSYEQYF. Written as DNA, the CDR3 is TGTGCCATCAGTGAGTCGCTGGGGCTGCTTTCCTACGAGCAGTACTTC.

This clonotype has ten or more counts. The chain links TRBV20-1 to TRBJ2-3; maybe TRBD1 (6 bases). The CDR3 has 13 residues. Germline loops: CDR1 DFQATT, CDR2 SNEGSKA (reference sequence). Trimming took 5 bases from V and 0 from J, leaving 9 bases between them. CDR3 sequence: CSALQGSTDTQYF. For the CDR3, the DNA is TGCAGTGCTCTACAGGGTAGCACAGATACGCAGTATTTT.

This clonotype was observed at least ten times. The J gene is TRBJ2-2, the V gene TRBV7-2; D is unclear. CDR3 length: 14 amino acids. V lost 1 base, J lost 7 bases, and 10 bases lay in between. The germline V gene encodes CDR1 SGHTA and CDR2 FQGNSA. The CDR3 loop reads CASSLVLVGGELFF. The CDR3 nucleotides read TGTGCCAGCAGCTTAGTGCTGGTGGGCGGGGAGCTGTTTTTT.

This clonotype has at least ten counts. The V gene is TRBV29-1, the J gene TRBJ2-3; D is perhaps TRBD1 or TRBD2 (5 bases each). Germline CDR1 SQVTM, CDR2 ANQGSEA. The germline V and J ends were trimmed by 4 bases and 0 bases, with 11 bases remaining between them. This CDR3 contains 14 residues. The CDR3, as DNA: TGCAGCGTTGGATTATGGGACAGCACAGATACGCAGTATTTT. Amino acids: CSVGLWDSTDTQYF.

This clonotype appeared many times. The chain joins TRBV7-6 to TRBJ2-5; the match to TRBD1 covers 8 bases. This CDR3 region has 16 residues. Germline V gene data show CDR1 as SGHVS and CDR2 as FNYEAQ. V shed 1 base and J 2 bases; nucleotides not matched to a gene: 6. In nucleotides, the CDR3 is TGTGCCAGCAGCTTAGTTAGGACAGGGCCGCAAGAGACCCAGTACTTC. This gives the protein CASSLVRTGPQETQYF.

This clonotype was recorded at least ten times. An end of the junction differs from the germline gene, which may be a read error. The chain carries TRBV5-1 and TRBJ2-1, with D unclear. The CDR3 runs to 13 residues. The germline CDR1 and CDR2 sequences are SGHRS and YFSETQ. In DNA form, the CDR3 reads TGCGCCAGCAGCTTGTCGTCCTCCAATGAGCAGTTCTTC. The encoded protein is CASSLSSSNEQFF. Based on the CDR3 plus reference TRBV5-1 and TRBJ2-1, the full variable domain is KAGVTQTPRYLIKTRGQQVTLSCSPISGHRSVSWYQQTPGQGLQFLFEYFSETQRNKGNFPGRFSGRQFSNSRSEMNVSTLELGDSALYLCASSLSSSNEQFFGPGTRLTVL.

This clonotype was counted at least ten times. The genes are TRBV6-2 or TRBV6-3 and TRBJ1-2; 7 bases match TRBD1. V shed 10 bases, J shed 7 bases, and the junction held 6 bases outside the gene matches. The CDR3 has 11 residues. Germline V gene sequence: CDR1 MNHEY, CDR2 SVGEGT. Here the CDR3 reads CATRDRAGYTF. The DNA for the CDR3 is TGTGCCACCAGAGACAGGGCTGGCTACACCTTC.

The table lists this clonotype with many counts. The chain employs TRBV20-1 and TRBJ2-5; possible D gene TRBD2, 5 bases. Germline CDR1 DFQATT, CDR2 SNEGSKA (reference sequence). The V gene lost 3 bases and the J gene lost 4 bases, with 18 bases spanning the gap. This CDR3 is built from 15 residues. CDR3 sequence reads: CSARGSAGGRETQYF. DNA for the CDR3: TGCAGTGCTAGGGGCTCGGCGGGCGGGCGAGAGACCCAGTACTTC.

This clonotype was seen at least ten times. The CDR3 sequence is CASSLAVRIQNTGELFF. The CDR3 nucleotides are TGTGCCAGCAGCTTAGCTGTCCGCATACAGAACACCGGGGAGCTGTTTTTT. The chain uses TRBV7-6 and TRBJ2-2; D unclear. Trimming took off 0 bases at V and 1 base at J, with 12 bases between the two ends. The germline V gene has CDR1 SGHVS and CDR2 FNYEAQ. CDR3 length: 17 residues.

This clonotype was seen repeatedly, ten times or more. This chain links TRBV27 with TRBJ2-1; D tentatively fits TRBD1 or TRBD2 (5 bases each). The length of the CDR3 is 15 residues. CDR1 is MNHEY, CDR2 SMNVEV, per germline (reference sequence). Trimming took 3 bases from V and 5 from J, leaving 14 bases between them. The chain's CDR3 is CASSFSAVGHNEQFF. The CDR3, as DNA: TGTGCCAGCAGTTTTTCGGCAGTGGGACACAATGAGCAGTTCTTC.